Below, 26 T cell receptor beta chains from the same sample are listed, as sequenced in a study of post-analysis software for immune sequencing data. Study results and limitations: Patients had higher frequencies than controls of about 5 TRBV segments, including TRBV5-6, TRBV5-1 and TRBV20-1.

Presence of unique molecular identifiers characterized the TCR beta cDNA libraries. TCRdb re-called the PCR reads through MiXCR, storing one row per CDR3 protein. The table lists more than 500,000 distinct CDR3 sequences, roughly 34% of them singletons. No antigen has been assigned to these receptors. Sample: blood. The receptors derive from a girl aged 2-17 years with multiple sclerosis.

With regard to this clonotype: This could be a read error, since a much larger clone is one nucleotide away. The chain carries TRBV12-3 or TRBV12-4 and TRBJ2-1; 7 bases are a match to TRBD2. The CDR3 has 14 residues. Trimming at V came to 6 bases and at J to 10 bases, leaving 12 bases not matched to a gene. The CDR3 sequence is CASSPGGFTYEQFF. The DNA for the CDR3 is TGTGCCAGCAGCCCCGGGGGGTTTACCTACGAGCAGTTCTTC.

The chain is built from TRBV4-1 and TRBJ1-4, with D uncertain. Germline loops: CDR1 MGHRA, CDR2 YSYEKL. The V end was cut by 2 bases, the J end by 10 bases, with 14 bases between. The CDR3 is 14 amino acids. The CDR3 DNA follows: TGCGCCAGCAGCCAAACTCTCCAGGTCGTAAAACTGTTTTTT. It yields the protein CASSQTLQVVKLFF.

This clonotype showed up just a few times. J is TRBJ2-5 and V is TRBV20-1; 15 nucleotides align to TRBD2. There are 14 residues in the CDR3. The germline V gene encodes CDR1 DFQATT and CDR2 SNEGSKA (reference sequence). The CDR3 is CRGTSGGSQETQYF. The DNA of the CDR3 is TGCAGGGGGACTAGCGGGGGGTCACAAGAGACCCAGTACTTC.

For the CDR3, the DNA is TGCAGTGCTAGCCAGACTAGCGGGGGGGGTGATGAGCAGTTCTTC. Translation gives CSASQTSGGGDEQFF. This chain links TRBV20-1 with TRBJ2-1, with 14 bases that match TRBD2. CDR1 is DFQATT and CDR2 is SNEGSKA in the germline V gene (reference sequence). V lost 3 bases, J lost 8 bases, and 6 bases stayed unmatched. The CDR3 contains 15 residues.

This clonotype turned up a few times. This chain uses TRBV10-3 with TRBJ1-1; D is ambiguous. Trimming left V 7 bases short and J 0 bases short, with 12 bases between. CDR1 is ENHRY and CDR2 is SYGVKD in the germline V gene. The CDR3 length is 14 residues. CDR3 amino acids: CAITRDLLNTEAFF. CDR3 sequence (DNA): TGTGCCATCACCCGAGACCTACTGAACACTGAAGCTTTCTTT.

There are a few counts of this clonotype. The V call is TRBV7-3, the J call TRBJ2-1; D is possibly TRBD2 (6 bases). TRBJ2-7 matches the DNA end more closely, so the J call is doubtful. The CDR3 contains 18 residues. Looked up from germline, CDR1 is SGHTA and CDR2 is FQGTGA. CDR3 sequence (DNA): TGTGCCAGCAGCTTATCGGCTCGCGGGATAAGCTCCTACAATGAGCAGTACTTC. Its protein is CASSLSARGISSYNEQYF.

This sequence joins TRBV12-3 or TRBV12-4 and TRBJ1-5, with D possibly TRBD1 on 6 matching bases. The CDR3 has 16 residues. Trimming stripped 5 bases from V and 3 bases from J, with 17 bases between. The CDR3 protein is CASSLETGPPNQPQHF. In nucleotides, the CDR3 is TGTGCCAGCAGTCTTGAGACAGGCCCCCCCAATCAGCCCCAGCATTTT.

The chain combines TRBV20-1 with TRBJ1-4; a possible D gene is TRBD1 (5 bases). This CDR3 region has 15 residues. V dropped 6 bases and J dropped 2 bases, with 16 bases sitting between them. Germline assignment: CDR1 DFQATT and CDR2 SNEGSKA (reference sequence). The DNA of the CDR3 is TGCAGTGCCTCCCGTCCCGGGGGTACTAATGAAAAACTGTTTTTT. This sequence encodes CSASRPGGTNEKLFF.

The V and J genes are TRBV12-3 or TRBV12-4 and TRBJ1-6; a possible D gene is TRBD1 (5 bases). This CDR3 is built from 16 residues. The V gene lost 6 bases and the J gene lost 5 bases, with 17 bases spanning the gap. This CDR3 is CASRELGAPDNSPLHF. For the CDR3, the DNA is TGTGCCAGCAGAGAGCTTGGGGCGCCGGATAATTCACCCCTCCACTTT.

V gene TRBV10-3 combines with J gene TRBJ2-3; D assignment may be TRBD1 or TRBD2 (6 bases each). Germline loops: CDR1 ENHRY, CDR2 SYGVKD. The CDR3 consists of 14 residues. Trimming left V 8 bases short and J 2 bases short, with 14 bases between. The CDR3 reads CAIFSGALTDTQYF. DNA of the CDR3: TGTGCCATCTTCTCGGGGGCCCTCACAGATACGCAGTATTTT.

This clonotype was counted at least ten times. The V call is TRBV29-1, the J call TRBJ2-4; 7 bases are a match to TRBD1. This CDR3 region has 13 residues. Trimming at V came to 6 bases and at J to 8 bases, leaving 10 bases not matched to a gene. Germline loops: CDR1 SQVTM, CDR2 ANQGSEA. For the CDR3, the DNA is TGCAGCGTCGGAGCCGGGACAGCAGACATTCAGTACTTC. Translation: CSVGAGTADIQYF.

The chain has TRBV4-1 and TRBJ1-1; unclear D gene. V was clipped by 0 bases and J by 5 bases, with 13 bases between them. The CDR3 length is 15 residues. Germline assignment: CDR1 MGHRA and CDR2 YSYEKL. The CDR3 region has the DNA TGCGCCAGCAGCCAAGAAAGGAGGGCGACAACTGAAGCTTTCTTT. It translates to CASSQERRATTEAFF.

This clonotype was counted at least ten times. The V gene is TRBV3-1, the J gene TRBJ1-5; no clear D gene. The CDR3 is 13 amino acids. Germline assignment: CDR1 LGHDT and CDR2 YNNKEL (reference sequence). Trimming took off 1 base at V and 2 bases at J, with 3 bases between the two ends. The CDR3 DNA sequence: TGTGCCAGCAGCCAAGGGGGCAATCAGCCCCAGCATTTT. Its translation: CASSQGGNQPQHF. The full variable domain, completed using reference TRBV3-1 and TRBJ1-5, is DTAVSQTPKYLVTQMGNDKSIKCEQNLGHDTMYWYKQDSKKFLKIMFSYNNKELIINETVPNRFSPKSPDKAHLNLHINSLELGDSAVYFCASSQGGNQPQHFGDGTRLSIL.

The gene calls are TRBV3-1 and TRBJ2-5; no firm D call. This CDR3 is 11 amino acids long. V lost 7 bases, J lost 5 bases, and 8 bases lay in between. Germline lookup yields CDR1 LGHDT and CDR2 YNNKEL (reference sequence). Here the CDR3 reads CASTQLETQYF. The CDR3 nucleotides read TGTGCCAGCACCCAGCTGGAGACCCAGTACTTC.

V gene TRBV20-1 combines with J gene TRBJ2-3, with 10 positions matching TRBD2. Per the germline V gene, CDR1 is DFQATT and CDR2 is SNEGSKA (reference sequence). The CDR3 loop spans 16 amino acids. J was trimmed by 4 bases and V by 4 bases; bases with no gene match: 11. The CDR3 loop is CSATGRTSGISDTQYF. The CDR3 DNA reads as TGCAGTGCTACCGGCCGGACTAGCGGAATTTCAGATACGCAGTATTTT.

This clonotype was recorded a few times. This CDR3 is CRGLDRTITEAFF. In DNA, the CDR3 is TGCAGGGGCCTGGACAGGACCATCACTGAAGCTTTCTTT. The rearrangement links TRBV20-1 to TRBJ1-1; 7 bases match TRBD1. This CDR3 is built from 13 residues. Looked up from germline, CDR1 is DFQATT and CDR2 is SNEGSKA (reference sequence).

The J gene is TRBJ1-2, the V gene TRBV6-6; the D is unclear. Germline V gene data show CDR1 as MNHNY and CDR2 as SVGAGI (reference sequence). The CDR3 spans 13 residues. The germline V and J ends were trimmed by 6 bases and 2 bases, with 10 bases remaining between them. The CDR3 region is CASRGSQNYGYTF. CDR3 DNA sequence: TGTGCCAGCAGGGGATCACAGAACTATGGCTACACCTTC.

The J gene is TRBJ1-2, the V gene TRBV5-1, with D possibly being TRBD1 (6 bases). CDR3 length: 15 amino acids. Germline CDR1 is SGHRS and CDR2 is YFSETQ. Trimming shortened V by 4 bases and J by 1 base, and 14 bases separated the two germline ends. The CDR3 spells CASSPWAGDNYGYTF. The CDR3 DNA reads TGCGCCAGCAGCCCGTGGGCAGGGGATAACTATGGCTACACCTTC.

Only a few counts were recorded for this clonotype. This chain connects TRBV15 to TRBJ1-1; D not certain. Germline V CDR1 and CDR2: LNHNV, YYDKDF (reference sequence). Trimming took 0 bases from V and 8 from J, leaving 13 bases between them. The length of the CDR3 is 14 residues. CDR3 nucleotides: TGTGCCACCAGCAGAGATCATGGAGGAGACGAAGCTTTCTTT. This translates into CATSRDHGGDEAFF.

V gene TRBV25-1 combines with J gene TRBJ1-1; 8 bases agree with TRBD1. This CDR3 has 15 residues. Trimming removed 6 bases from V and 5 bases from J; junction bases left unmatched: 11. Germline values: CDR1 MGHDK, CDR2 SYGVNS. CDR3 coding DNA: TGTGCCAGCAGGGACAGGGTAAGTCCCGATACTGAAGCTTTCTTT. Residues: CASRDRVSPDTEAFF.

The chain links TRBV5-5 to TRBJ1-6, with a possible D match to TRBD1 (6 bases). The germline CDR1 and CDR2 sequences are SGHKS and YYEKEE (reference sequence). The CDR3 contains 15 residues. V lost 4 bases to trimming and J lost 10 bases, with 18 bases between them. The CDR3 reads CASSPEITGPSPLHF. In DNA form, the CDR3 reads TGTGCCAGCAGCCCAGAGATAACAGGGCCCTCACCCCTCCACTTT.

In the case of this clonotype: One end of the junction is discordant with germline, which a read error may explain. Here the CDR3 DNA reads TGCAGTGCTGGAGATCGTGGGTGGGCATTGAACACCGGGGAGCTGTTTTTT. Its translation: CSAGDRGWALNTGELFF. The rearrangement joins TRBV20-1 to TRBJ2-2; the D is unclear. The germline V gene has CDR1 DFQATT and CDR2 SNEGSKA (reference sequence). CDR3 size: 17 residues.

V and J are TRBV20-1 and TRBJ2-3; 7 positions match TRBD2. The V and J ends lost 3 bases and 3 bases, in that order; junction bases with no gene match: 6. This CDR3 has 14 residues. The germline gives CDR1 DFQATT, CDR2 SNEGSKA (reference sequence). In DNA, the CDR3 is TGCAGTGCTAGGGAGCAAGCGGGAACAGATACGCAGTATTTT. Translated, it gives CSAREQAGTDTQYF.

A few counts support this clonotype. This sequence joins TRBV11-2 and TRBJ2-1; 7 bases line up with TRBD2. The CDR3 length is 14 residues. Germline values: CDR1 SGHAT, CDR2 FQNNGV. V lost 5 bases to trimming and J lost 10 bases; unmatched junction nucleotides: 11. The CDR3 nucleotides read TGTGCCAGCAGCCTAGCCGGACTAGTAATCGAGCAGTTCTTC. Its protein is CASSLAGLVIEQFF.

The CDR3 DNA is TGTGCCAGCAGCGTAGGGGGGGCGGCGGGGCCTCTTCTGAACAATGAGCAGTTCTTC. Translated: CASSVGGAAGPLLNNEQFF. V usage is TRBV9 and J usage is TRBJ2-1; D is perhaps TRBD1 or TRBD2 (6 bases each). The length of the CDR3 is 19 residues. The ends were cut back, 0 bases at V and 5 bases at J, with 24 bases in the middle. From germline, CDR1 is SGDLS and CDR2 YYNGEE.

CDR3 region: CASSARDRGRTYEQYF. CDR3 bases: TGTGCCAGCAGCGCCCGGGACAGGGGGCGCACCTACGAGCAGTACTTC. The chain recombines TRBV5-6 with TRBJ2-4; 12 bases map to TRBD1. TRBJ2-7 matches the DNA end more closely, so the J call is doubtful. Germline V CDR1 and CDR2: SGHDT, YYEEEE. This CDR3 has 16 residues.